This record looks at one T cell receptor beta chain sequence and its context. The target antigen is unknown. An end of the junction does not agree with germline; a read error may underlie this. The CDR3 runs 16 residues. The V gene's germline CDR1 is LNHDA and CDR2 SQIVND (reference sequence). This sample was taken from a study of cytomegalovirus exposure and HLA in healthy donors. Study-level results: Serostatus for CMV was the only available immune exposure information.

The PCR used 60 Vbeta and 13 Jbeta primers. Data came from immunoSEQ multiplex PCR; TCRdb stores just in-frame clones and leaves some out. This table holds about 150,000 clones. The V call is TRBV19, the J call TRBJ2-1; tentative D call: TRBD2 (6 bases). The source material was PBMCs. This clonotype was sampled from a woman aged 50 to 65 in good health and CMV-seronegative. The CDR3 DNA follows: TGTGCCAGTAGCCTAGTGGATACTAGCTCTAACAATGGGCAGTTCTTC. It specifies CASSLVDTSSNNGQFF.